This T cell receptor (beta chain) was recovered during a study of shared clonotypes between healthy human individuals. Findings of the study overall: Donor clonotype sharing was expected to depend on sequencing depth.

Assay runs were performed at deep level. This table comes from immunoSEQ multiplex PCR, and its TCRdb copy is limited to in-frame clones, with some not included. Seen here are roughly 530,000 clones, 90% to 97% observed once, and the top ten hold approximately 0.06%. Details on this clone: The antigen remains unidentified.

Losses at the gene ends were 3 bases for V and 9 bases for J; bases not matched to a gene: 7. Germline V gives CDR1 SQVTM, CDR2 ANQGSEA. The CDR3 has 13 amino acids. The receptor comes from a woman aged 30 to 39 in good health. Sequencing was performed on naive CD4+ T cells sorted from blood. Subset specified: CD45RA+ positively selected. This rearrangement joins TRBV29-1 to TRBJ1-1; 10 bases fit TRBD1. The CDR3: CSVEEGQGTQAFF. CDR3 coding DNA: TGCAGCGTTGAGGAGGGACAGGGGACACAAGCTTTCTTT.